This T cell receptor (beta chain) emerged from a study of cytomegalovirus exposure and HLA in healthy donors. For the study at large: In a later analysis, the roughly 120 validation repertoires were reported to have used the same platform as the roughly 670 first-cohort repertoires.

General observations from the study: Cytomegalovirus status was reportedly diagnosed by the classifier with high specificity and sensitivity. A few CMV-associated chains proved CMV antigen-specific in vitro.

The protocol was immunoSEQ multiplex PCR, while the TCRdb copy is restricted to in-frame clones and leaves out a portion. Of some 140,000 clones in the sample, 80% to 90% were seen once. In regard to this clone: Its target is not known.

The sequencing input was PBMCs. The TCR was taken from a woman in her twenties or thirties in good health and CMV-seronegative.

The CDR3 bases are TGTGCCAGTAGTATAGGTTTTAGGGGACTCACAGATACGCAGTATTTT. Its translation is CASSIGFRGLTDTQYF. This chain connects TRBV19 to TRBJ2-3; weak D call: TRBD2 (6 bases). The V and J ends lost 1 base and 2 bases respectively, with 13 bases between them. The CDR3 contains 16 residues. The germline V gene has CDR1 LNHDA and CDR2 SQIVND (reference sequence).